These T cell receptor beta chains were read from a single sample in a study of blood T cell repertoires in COVID-19. Repertoires were generated with immunoSEQ multiplex PCR, while TCRdb's copy carries only in-frame clones and drops some. This sample has some 220,000 clones, with roughly 91% found just once. The sequenced sample was peripheral blood. The receptors derive from a man under 40 with COVID-19, enrolled during active disease. CDR3s include the opening cysteine and the closing phenylalanine or tryptophan. D genes are given only for firm matches. Not all rows give a size; the values are once, few, many and, for expanded clones, a class.

V	D	size	J	DNA	CDR3
TRBV18	TRBD2	few	TRBJ2-5	TGTGCCAGCTCACCTAGCGGGGGGATAGAAGAGACCCAGTACTTC	CASSPSGGIEETQYF
TRBV5-1	.	few	TRBJ1-1	TGCGCCAGCAGCTCAAACATAGCGAACACTGAAGCTTTCTTT	CASSSNIANTEAFF
TRBV6-2/TRBV6-3	.	once	TRBJ2-7	TGTGCCAGCAGCTCGGCCCGACATTTGACAGCCCTTCACCACTACGAGCAGTACTTC	CASSSARHLTALHHYEQYF
TRBV7-9	TRBD1	.	TRBJ2-7	TGTGCCAGCAGCCTTGGGGGGGGACAGGGGAACAAGCAGTACTTC	CASSLGGGQGNKQYF
TRBV7-2	.	.	TRBJ1-5	TGTGCCAGCAGCTGGAACAGGGAAGGTCAGCCCCAGCATTTT	CASSWNREGQPQHF
TRBV6-6	TRBD1	.	TRBJ2-7	TGTGCCAGCAGACTTCAGGGGGCCTACGAGCAGTACTTC	CASRLQGAYEQYF
TRBV5-1	TRBD1	.	TRBJ1-1	TGCGCCAGCAGCGAAGGACAGGGACTTGAAGCTTTCTTT	CASSEGQGLEAFF
TRBV6-6	.	.	TRBJ1-2	TGTGCCAGCAGTTACGTTCGGGGTGGCTACACCTTC	CASSYVRGGYTF
TRBV6-1	TRBD1	.	TRBJ2-5	TGTGCCAGCAATGAACTCCAGGGGGCTAGGGAGACCCAGTACTTC	CASNELQGARETQYF
TRBV5-4	.	.	TRBJ1-2	TGTGCCAGCAGCTCGGGACGGGAGCTTAACTATGGCTACACCTTC	CASSSGRELNYGYTF
TRBV30	.	few	TRBJ1-2	TGTGCCTGGAAAATTCGGGAGGCTCGTGACGATGGCTACACCTTC	CAWKIREARDDGYTF
TRBV4-1	.	.	TRBJ1-4	TGCGCCAGCAGCCAGGGGGCGAACGCTGCGGAAAAACTGTTTTTT	CASSQGANAAEKLFF
TRBV29-1	.	.	TRBJ1-2	TGCAGCGTCGACGACGACTACTATGGCTACACCTTC	CSVDDDYYGYTF
TRBV5-1	.	.	TRBJ2-5	TGCGCCAGCAGCTGGGGAACCTCGGGGTCAGAGACCCAGTACTTC	CASSWGTSGSETQYF
TRBV7-9	.	.	TRBJ1-2	TGTGCCAGCAGCACGCCTGACAGGCCCAACTATGGCTACACCTTC	CASSTPDRPNYGYTF
TRBV5-1	TRBD2	.	TRBJ2-5	TGCGCCAGCTCCCCGGGACAGGGGACTAGCGGGGGGTCGGAGACCCAGTACTTC	CASSPGQGTSGGSETQYF